The 4 T cell receptor beta chains presented below share a single source sample, sequenced in a study of blood T cell repertoires in COVID-19 (dated by TCRdb to about 2020). Library preparation was by the immunoSEQ multiplex PCR assay. TCRdb stores this immuneACCESS table with in-frame sequences only. Part of the clones is absent; in the studies checked, under half of the shortfall reflects unresolved V genes, and no reason is known for the rest. This sample holds about 150,000 clones; around 85% were observed only once. Clones ranked in the top ten supply 5% to 6% of the sample. The specimen was peripheral blood. The receptors were gathered from a human donor in a cohort sampled during active COVID-19.

The chain links TRBV9 to TRBJ2-3, with D uncertain. Trimming removed 0 bases at V and 2 bases at J, with 7 bases between. The CDR3 is 14 amino acids. CDR1 and CDR2 (germline): SGDLS, YYNGEE. CDR3 sequence: CASSVDPVTDTQYF. In DNA form, the CDR3 reads TGTGCCAGCAGCGTAGATCCGGTCACAGATACGCAGTATTTT.

The chain combines TRBV6-2 or TRBV6-3 with TRBJ2-6, with D possibly matching TRBD1 (5 bases). Germline CDR1 and CDR2: MNHEY and SVGEGT. V gave up 5 bases and J gave up 0 bases, with 14 bases separating them. The CDR3 spans 17 residues. The DNA for the CDR3 is TGTGCCAGCAGTCCGGTAATGGGGCTCTCTGGGGCCAACGTCCTGACTTTC. Translated, it gives CASSPVMGLSGANVLTF.

This clone came up a few times. The chain uses TRBV21-1 and TRBJ1-6; the table gives TRBD1 as D, unverified against the DNA. TRBV21-1 is termed a pseudogene. CDR3 length: 14 amino acids. In nucleotides, the CDR3 is TGTGCCAGCAGCAAAGGCTACAGGGGTTCACCCCTCCACTTT. Its translation is CASSKGYRGSPLHF.

This chain links TRBV5-4 with TRBJ2-5; 8 bases align to TRBD2. V dropped 1 base and J dropped 3; count of bases not matched to a gene: 2. CDR1 and CDR2 (germline): SGHNT, YYREEE (reference sequence). This CDR3 has 14 residues. CDR3 amino acids: CASSLPRGEETQYF. The CDR3, as DNA: TGTGCCAGCAGCTTGCCGCGGGGGGAAGAGACCCAGTACTTC.